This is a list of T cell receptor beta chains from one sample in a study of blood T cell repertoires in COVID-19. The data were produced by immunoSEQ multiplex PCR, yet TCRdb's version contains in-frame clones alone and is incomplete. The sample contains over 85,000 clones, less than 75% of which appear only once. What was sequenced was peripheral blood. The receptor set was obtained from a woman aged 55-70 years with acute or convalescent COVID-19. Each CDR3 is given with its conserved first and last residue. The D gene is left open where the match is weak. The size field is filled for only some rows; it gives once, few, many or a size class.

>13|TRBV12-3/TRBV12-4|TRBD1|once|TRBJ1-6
CASSSGTGSPLHF
TGTGCCAGCAGTTCCGGGACAGGATCACCCCTCCACTTT
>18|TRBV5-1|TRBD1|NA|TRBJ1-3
CASSLEGQALAGGNTIYF
TGCGCCAGCAGCTTGGAGGGACAGGCGCTCGCGGGGGGAAACACCATATATTTT
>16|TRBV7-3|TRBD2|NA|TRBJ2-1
CASSLTWGGSYNEQFF
TGTGCCAGCAGCTTAACATGGGGGGGATCCTACAATGAGCAGTTCTTC
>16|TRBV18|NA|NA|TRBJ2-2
CASSPIRGLNTGELFF
TGTGCCAGCTCACCAATTCGGGGTCTCAACACCGGGGAGCTGTTTTTT
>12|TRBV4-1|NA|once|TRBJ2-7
CASDSNSYEQYF
TGCGCCAGCGATAGCAATTCCTACGAGCAGTACTTC
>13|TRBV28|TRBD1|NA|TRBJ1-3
CASRTGSVNTIYF
TGTGCCAGCAGGACAGGGTCTGTAAACACCATATATTTT
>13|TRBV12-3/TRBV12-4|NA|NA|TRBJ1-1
CASRNSGQSEAFF
TGTGCCAGCAGGAACTCCGGACAGTCTGAAGCTTTCTTT
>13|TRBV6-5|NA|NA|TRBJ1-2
CASSYGEGYGYTF
TGTGCCAGCAGTTACGGGGAGGGCTATGGCTACACCTTC
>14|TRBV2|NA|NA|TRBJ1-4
CASSLQGSFEKLFF
TGTGCCAGCAGCTTACAGGGATCTTTTGAAAAACTGTTTTTT
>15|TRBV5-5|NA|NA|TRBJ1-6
CASTRGTGYNSPLHF
TGTGCCAGCACCAGAGGTACAGGATATAATTCACCCCTCCACTTT
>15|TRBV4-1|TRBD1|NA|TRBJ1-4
CASSQAGQGSEKLFF
TGCGCCAGCAGCCAAGCGGGACAGGGAAGTGAAAAACTGTTTTTT
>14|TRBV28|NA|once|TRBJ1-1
CASSAPGGNTEAFF
TGTGCCAGCAGTGCCCCGGGGGGGAACACTGAAGCTTTCTTT
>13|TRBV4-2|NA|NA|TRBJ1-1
CASMETGGTEAFF
TGTGCCAGCATGGAGACAGGTGGGACTGAAGCTTTCTTT
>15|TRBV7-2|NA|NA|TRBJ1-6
CASSLDGAEGSPLHF
TGTGCCAGCAGCTTAGATGGGGCCGAAGGTTCACCCCTCCACTTT